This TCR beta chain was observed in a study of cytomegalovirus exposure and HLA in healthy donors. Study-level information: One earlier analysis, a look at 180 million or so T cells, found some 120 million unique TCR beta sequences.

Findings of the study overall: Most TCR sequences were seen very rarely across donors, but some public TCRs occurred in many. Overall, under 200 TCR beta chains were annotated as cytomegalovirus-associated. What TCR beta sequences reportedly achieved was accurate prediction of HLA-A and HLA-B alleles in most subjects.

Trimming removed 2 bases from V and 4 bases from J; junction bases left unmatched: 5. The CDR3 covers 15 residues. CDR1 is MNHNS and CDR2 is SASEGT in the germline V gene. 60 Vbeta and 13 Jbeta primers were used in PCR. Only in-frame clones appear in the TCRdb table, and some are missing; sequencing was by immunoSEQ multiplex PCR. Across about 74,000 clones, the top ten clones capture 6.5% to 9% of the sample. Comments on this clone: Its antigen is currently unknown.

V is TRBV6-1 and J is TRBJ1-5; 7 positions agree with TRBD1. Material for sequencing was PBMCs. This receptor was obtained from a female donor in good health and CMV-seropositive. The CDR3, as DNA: TGTGCCAGCAGTGAAAGGGGACAGTGGAATCAGCCCCAGCATTTT. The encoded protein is CASSERGQWNQPQHF.